This TCR beta chain was identified in a study of blood T cell repertoires in COVID-19. The table came from immunoSEQ multiplex PCR; TCRdb's copy has only in-frame clones and leaves some out. The table has 400,000 to 550,000 clones, roughly 90% seen once. Trimming shortened V by 6 bases and J by 5 bases, and 11 bases separated the two germline ends. Germline values: CDR1 MDHEN, CDR2 SYDVKM. The CDR3 contains 14 residues. The clonotype comes from a woman younger than 45 with acute or convalescent COVID-19. The sample consisted of peripheral blood. V usage is TRBV28 and J usage is TRBJ2-6; weak D call: TRBD1 (6 bases). CDR3 sequence: CASRPQGRANVLTF. CDR3 nucleotides: TGTGCCAGCAGGCCCCAGGGGAGGGCCAACGTCCTGACTTTC.